Reported below is one T cell receptor beta chain. Its antigen is still unknown. CDR3 length: 15 residues. Between the trimmed V and J ends, which lost 6 bases and 7 bases, there was a span of 19 bases. In germline, CDR1 is SNHLY, CDR2 FYNNEI. This sample is drawn from a study of chemoradiotherapy in HPV16-positive cancers. Study-level findings and limits: For HPV16-positive patients, expanding HPV-responsive T cells associated with longer recurrence-free survival.

TCRdb's table, derived via immunoSEQ multiplex PCR, lists solely in-frame clones and lacks some. The sample has some 14,000 clones, over 75% seen once; the top ten hold 1.3%. This receptor was obtained from a human donor with HPV-associated anogenital cancer. The chain joins TRBV2 to TRBJ2-1, with D possibly being TRBD1 or TRBD2 (5 bases each). The material was obtained from a patient who underwent chemoradiotherapy. CDR3: CASRAFGAPVNEQFF. The CDR3 DNA follows: TGTGCCAGCAGGGCCTTCGGGGCGCCGGTAAATGAGCAGTTCTTC.